This T cell receptor (beta chain) was captured by sequencing in a study of technical replicates of blood from a few donors. Profiling relied on immunoSEQ multiplex PCR, and the TCRdb table lists in-frame clones only, not all of them. The table has more than 65,000 clones, about 97% seen once. Germline V gene sequence: CDR1 ENHRY, CDR2 SYGVKD. Trimming removed 0 bases from V and 4 bases from J, with 16 bases in between. CDR3 length: 17 amino acids. The clonotype comes from a human donor in good health. The sample was T cells isolated from PBMCs. V is TRBV10-3 and J is TRBJ1-5; D perhaps matches TRBD1 (6 bases). The CDR3 protein is CAISESYGQGINQPQHF. The CDR3 DNA sequence: TGTGCCATCAGTGAGTCCTATGGTCAGGGGATTAATCAGCCCCAGCATTTT.